The subject of this entry is one T cell receptor (beta chain). What it recognizes is unknown. Using immunoSEQ multiplex PCR, the repertoire was profiled, and TCRdb retains in-frame clones only, with some absent. The sample lists around 94,000 clones, approximately 81% seen once, with around 4% in the top ten. This sample is part of a study of identifying expanded T cells in peripheral blood. The study, taken as a whole, reports: Over approximately two and four weeks, about 15 and 19 clones changed, versus around 1.2 between replicates.

Trimming took 4 bases from V and 3 from J; bases not matched to a gene: 4. Germline V gene lookup returns CDR1 SGHNT and CDR2 YYREEE (reference sequence). The CDR3 extends over 17 amino acids. Material for sequencing was blood. The chain links TRBV5-4 to TRBJ2-4, with 16 bases matching TRBD2. This TCR was recovered from a person between 18 and 75 years old in good health. Here the CDR3 reads CASSPGLAGGRKNIQYF. CDR3 DNA: TGTGCCAGCAGCCCGGGACTAGCGGGGGGGCGCAAAAACATTCAGTACTTC. The entire variable domain, with the rest obtained from reference TRBV5-4 and TRBJ2-4, is as follows: ETGVTQSPTHLIKTRGQQVTLRCSSQSGHNTVSWYQQALGQGPQFIFQYYREEENGRGNFPPRFSGLQFPNYSSELNVNALELDDSALYLCASSPGLAGGRKNIQYFGAGTRLSVL.